These 25 T cell receptor beta chains share one sample of origin, sequenced in a study of T cell responses to AZD1222 COVID-19 vaccine. Method: immunoSEQ multiplex PCR; TCRdb's copy keeps in-frame clones and lacks some. The sample lists fewer than 120,000 clones; 85% to 95% were seen once. Sample: peripheral blood, taken 28 days after the second AZD1222 dose. These receptors were collected from an adult who received the AZD1222 COVID-19 vaccine.

CDR3 in amino acids: CASSQVGEGGFNSPLHF. The DNA of the CDR3 is TGCGCCAGCAGCCAAGTGGGGGAGGGGGGTTTCAATTCACCCCTCCACTTT. The gene calls are TRBV4-1 and TRBJ1-6; D might be TRBD1 (6 bases). There are 17 residues in the CDR3. Germline values: CDR1 MGHRA, CDR2 YSYEKL. V was cut by 1 base and J by 7 bases, with 17 bases left in between.

The chain recombines TRBV12-3 or TRBV12-4 with TRBJ1-1, with D uncertain. Trimming stripped 7 bases from V and 6 bases from J, with 12 bases between. This CDR3 has 12 residues. The CDR3 region has the DNA TGTGCCAGCACCCTACTAAGGGCTGAAGCTTTCTTT. Amino acids: CASTLLRAEAFF.

The rearrangement uses TRBV12-5 and TRBJ1-3; D call uncertain. Between the trimmed V and J ends, which lost 6 bases and 4 bases, there was a span of 10 bases. Germline V lookup: CDR1 LGHNT, CDR2 FRNRAP. The CDR3 extends over 13 amino acids. DNA for the CDR3: TGTGCTAGTGGCCAGGACGGAGGAAACACCATATATTTT. Its translation is CASGQDGGNTIYF.

The gene calls are TRBV20-1 and TRBJ2-1; a possible D gene is TRBD2 (5 bases). The CDR3 runs to 11 residues. Per the germline V gene, CDR1 is DFQATT and CDR2 is SNEGSKA (reference sequence). V shed 3 bases and J shed 8 bases, with 8 bases lying between them. The CDR3 sequence: CSARRAYEQFF. In DNA form, the CDR3 reads TGCAGTGCTAGGAGGGCCTATGAGCAGTTCTTC.

V and J are TRBV6-5 and TRBJ1-1; D gene unclear. This CDR3 is 13 amino acids long. Trimming took off 5 bases at V and 0 bases at J, with 7 bases between the two ends. Germline assignment: CDR1 MNHEY and CDR2 SVGAGI. The CDR3 region is CASSIEMNTEAFF. In nucleotides, the CDR3 is TGTGCCAGCAGTATTGAAATGAACACTGAAGCTTTCTTT.

The chain combines TRBV5-1 with TRBJ2-3, with D unresolved. Trimming took off 5 bases at V and 4 bases at J, with 5 bases between the two ends. CDR3 length: 11 amino acids. Germline CDR1 reads SGHRS; CDR2 reads YFSETQ. The CDR3 region is CASRRADTQYF. The CDR3 nucleotides are TGCGCCAGCAGACGGGCAGATACGCAGTATTTT.

This chain connects TRBV10-3 to TRBJ1-4; 9 bases fit TRBD1. The V gene end was trimmed by 3 bases and the J gene end by 7 bases; junction bases not matched to a gene: 12. The CDR3 is 17 amino acids. In germline, CDR1 is ENHRY, CDR2 SYGVKD. The CDR3: CAISEDRGTSILEKLFF. The DNA of the CDR3 is TGTGCCATCAGTGAAGACAGGGGGACAAGCATCCTTGAAAAACTGTTTTTT.

V usage is TRBV3-1 (or the pseudogene TRBV3-2) and J usage is TRBJ2-1; D call uncertain. The germline gives CDR1 LGHDT, CDR2 YNNKEL (reference sequence). The V end lost 4 bases, the J end lost 15 bases, and 16 bases lay between the germline ends. The CDR3 has 12 residues. The CDR3 DNA follows: TGTGCCAGCAGCCCAGACTTTACGGACCCGTTCTTC. Amino acid sequence: CASSPDFTDPFF.

The V gene is TRBV7-9, the J gene TRBJ1-1; 10 bases line up with TRBD1. With V trimmed by 7 bases and J by 0 bases, 17 bases remained unmatched. The CDR3 covers 19 residues. Germline CDR1 reads SEHNR; CDR2 reads FQNEAQ (reference sequence). The CDR3 reads CASISISGQGDVLNTEAFF. Here the CDR3 DNA reads TGTGCCAGCATTTCCATCAGTGGACAGGGGGATGTATTGAACACTGAAGCTTTCTTT.

This CDR3 is CASSRGTSQDYEQFF. DNA for the CDR3: TGCGCCAGCAGCCGTGGGACTAGTCAAGACTATGAGCAGTTCTTC. J is TRBJ2-1 and V is TRBV5-1, with TRBD2 matching 8 bases. The CDR3 is 15 amino acids. V dropped 4 bases and J dropped 8; count of bases not matched to a gene: 11. Germline loops: CDR1 SGHRS, CDR2 YFSETQ.

The V and J genes are TRBV7-9 and TRBJ2-4; D not certain. From germline, CDR1 is SEHNR and CDR2 FQNEAQ (reference sequence). CDR3 size: 12 residues. The V end was cut by 4 bases, the J end by 8 bases, with 9 bases between. The CDR3 spells CASSYGSDIQYF. The CDR3, as DNA: TGTGCCAGCAGCTACGGCTCGGACATTCAGTACTTC.

This clone appeared once. V and J are TRBV19 and TRBJ2-5; 7 positions agree with TRBD2. The CDR3 extends over 13 amino acids. J lost 9 bases, V lost 5 bases, and 9 bases had no gene match. Germline values: CDR1 LNHDA, CDR2 SQIVND (reference sequence). CDR3 sequence: CASSPQRGPPQYF. The DNA of the CDR3 is TGTGCCAGTAGTCCCCAGCGGGGACCCCCCCAGTACTTC.

The chain carries TRBV11-2 and TRBJ2-1; a possible D gene is TRBD2 (6 bases). CDR3 length: 17 residues. V was trimmed by 5 bases and J by 0 bases, leaving 17 bases between them. Germline V gene data show CDR1 as SGHAT and CDR2 as FQNNGV. In DNA, the CDR3 is TGTGCCAGCAGCCCAAATCTTCGGGAGCCCTCCTACAATGAGCAGTTCTTC. As protein: CASSPNLREPSYNEQFF.

The chain combines TRBV12-3 or TRBV12-4 with TRBJ2-3, with no clear D. The CDR3 has 11 residues. V was clipped by 3 bases and J by 4 bases, with 2 bases between them. The CDR3: CASSFSDTQYF. Here the CDR3 DNA reads TGTGCCAGCAGTTTTTCAGATACGCAGTATTTT.

The chain links TRBV7-9 to TRBJ1-1, with D unclear. The CDR3 is 12 amino acids. Germline CDR1 reads SEHNR; CDR2 reads FQNEAQ (reference sequence). The V end was cut by 1 base, the J end by 3 bases, with 3 bases between. The CDR3 region is CASSLGYTEAFF. CDR3 nucleotides: TGTGCCAGCAGCTTAGGATACACTGAAGCTTTCTTT.

V gene TRBV5-4 combines with J gene TRBJ2-7, with D unclear. CDR1 and CDR2 from the germline V gene are SGHNT and YYREEE (reference sequence). The CDR3 is made up of 12 amino acids. V was pared by 0 bases and J by 7 bases, with 8 bases between. CDR3 nucleotide sequence: TGTGCCAGCAGCTTGGTAGGGATTGAGCAGTACTTC. This translates into CASSLVGIEQYF.

The genes are TRBV6-6 and TRBJ1-2; 8 positions match TRBD1. The CDR3 has 13 amino acids. In germline, CDR1 is MNHNY, CDR2 SVGAGI (reference sequence). V dropped 5 bases and J dropped 8; count of bases not matched to a gene: 7. The CDR3 region has the DNA TGTGCCAGCAGTCCATATGACAGGGGAGGCTACACCTTC. It codes for CASSPYDRGGYTF.

This chain connects TRBV5-1 to TRBJ2-3, with a possible D match to TRBD1 (5 bases). The length of the CDR3 is 16 residues. The germline CDR1 and CDR2 sequences are SGHRS and YFSETQ. The V gene lost 0 bases and the J gene lost 0 bases, with 11 bases spanning the gap. The CDR3, as DNA: TGCGCCAGCAGCTTGGACGCTGGGGCCAGCACAGATACGCAGTATTTT. This sequence encodes CASSLDAGASTDTQYF.

In this sample, this clone turned up once. The chain recombines TRBV6-1 with TRBJ1-2; D gene unclear. CDR1 and CDR2 (germline): MNHNS, SASEGT. Trimming took off 0 bases at V and 8 bases at J, with 10 bases between the two ends. This CDR3 spans 13 amino acids. CDR3 residues: CASSEAGDNGYTF. Here the CDR3 DNA reads TGTGCCAGCAGTGAAGCGGGCGACAACGGCTACACCTTC.

This rearrangement joins TRBV6-5 to TRBJ2-1; possibly TRBD1 for D (6 bases). With 4 bases removed from V and 0 bases from J, the gap between germline ends came to 7 bases. Germline CDR1 and CDR2: MNHEY and SVGAGI. There are 14 residues in the CDR3. This chain's CDR3 is CASSSDSSYNEQFF. The CDR3 region has the DNA TGTGCCAGCAGTTCGGACAGCTCCTACAATGAGCAGTTCTTC.

V and J are TRBV29-1 and TRBJ1-1; D not resolved. The germline V gene encodes CDR1 SQVTM and CDR2 ANQGSEA. Trimming left V 1 base short and J 1 base short, with 16 bases between. The CDR3 contains 16 residues. As DNA, the CDR3 is TGCAGCGTTGAAGTTTTACGGCACAGAAAGAACACTGAAGCTTTCTTT. It yields the protein CSVEVLRHRKNTEAFF.

The chain couples TRBV5-4 to TRBJ2-7; D is possibly TRBD1 or TRBD2 (5 bases each). In germline, CDR1 is SGHNT, CDR2 YYREEE (reference sequence). There are 16 residues in the CDR3. Between the trimmed V and J ends, which lost 3 bases and 3 bases, there was a span of 19 bases. The CDR3 loop is CASSYTRHRDDYEQYF. In nucleotides, the CDR3 is TGTGCCAGCAGCTATACTAGACATAGGGACGACTACGAGCAGTACTTC.

Only one count was recorded for this clone. The limits of the CDR3 on the DNA are not certain, so only TCRdb's listed CDR3 is given. The chain recombines TRBV6-5 with TRBJ2-5; the table's D call, TRBD2, has no DNA check behind it. Germline V CDR1 and CDR2: MNHEY, SVGAGI. The CDR3 comprises 14 residues, both ends counted. CDR3 sequence: CASSSSTSGETQYF.

V and J are TRBV18 and TRBJ2-3; D is unclear. The V end was cut by 1 base, the J end by 6 bases, with 14 bases between. The V gene's germline CDR1 is KGHSH and CDR2 LQKENI. This CDR3 is 15 amino acids long. The DNA of the CDR3 is TGTGCCAGCTCACCACTGGGTCAATCCCGGGATACGCAGTATTTT. Protein: CASSPLGQSRDTQYF.

V gene TRBV7-6 combines with J gene TRBJ2-5; 8 bases fit TRBD2. The J segment lost 5 bases and the V segment lost 3 bases, leaving 11 bases of the junction unmatched. This CDR3 has 16 amino acids. Germline V gene sequence: CDR1 SGHVS, CDR2 FNYEAQ. The CDR3 sequence: CASSLLSGGPPETQYF. The CDR3, as DNA: TGTGCCAGCAGCTTGCTCAGCGGGGGCCCTCCCGAGACCCAGTACTTC.